What follows are 8 T cell receptor beta chains derived from one specimen sequenced in a study of T cells after yellow fever vaccination. From the 5' RACE reads, TCRdb called clonotypes with MiXCR, one entry per CDR3 protein. Here the sample spans 250,000 to 300,000 distinct CDR3 sequences, about 5% being singletons. This material consisted of CD4+ T cells sorted from PBMCs, taken on the day of the yellow fever booster vaccination. Receptors were obtained from a man younger than 35 who received the YFV17D yellow fever vaccine.

This clonotype has ten or more counts. The chain links TRBV12-3 or TRBV12-4 to TRBJ2-1; D remains ambiguous. The CDR3 runs to 14 residues. Trimming removed 1 base at V and 9 bases at J, with 13 bases between. CDR3 sequence reads: CASSLGLMESEQFF. Here the CDR3 DNA reads TGTGCCAGCAGTTTAGGACTGATGGAAAGTGAGCAGTTCTTC.

In its sample, this clonotype was seen many times. The V and J genes are TRBV7-3 and TRBJ2-7; 7 bases agree with TRBD2. Germline CDR1 is SGHTA and CDR2 is FQGTGA. The length of the CDR3 is 15 residues. Trimming took 4 bases from V and 5 from J; bases not matched to a gene: 11. The CDR3: CASSSKGTSDHEQYF. The CDR3 DNA follows: TGTGCCAGCAGCTCTAAGGGTACTAGCGATCACGAGCAGTACTTC.

The rearrangement links TRBV29-1 to TRBJ2-5; 16 bases are a match to TRBD2. J lost 7 bases, V lost 7 bases, and 12 bases had no gene match. This CDR3 is built from 16 residues. Germline CDR1 is SQVTM and CDR2 is ANQGSEA. CDR3 coding DNA: TGCAGCGCACCGGGACTAGCGGGGGGGGGCGCCGGGACCCAGTACTTC. It is translated as CSAPGLAGGGAGTQYF.

This clonotype was recorded a few times. The chain employs TRBV6-2 or TRBV6-3 and TRBJ2-7; TRBD1 matches 9 bases. The length of the CDR3 is 14 residues. Germline V gene data show CDR1 as MNHEY and CDR2 as SVGEGT. J lost 0 bases, V lost 10 bases, and 7 bases had no gene match. CDR3 DNA sequence: TGTGCCATCACCGGGACAGGGACCTCCTACGAGCAGTACTTC. Amino acids: CAITGTGTSYEQYF.

The chain is built from TRBV6-5 and TRBJ2-7; TRBD1 matches 7 bases. This CDR3 is built from 14 residues. Germline loops: CDR1 MNHEY, CDR2 SVGAGI. V was clipped by 6 bases and J by 3 bases; unmatched bases: 8. CDR3 loop: CASRRQGRNYEQYF. The CDR3 nucleotides read TGTGCCAGCAGACGACAGGGCAGGAACTACGAGCAGTACTTC.

This clonotype was picked up many times. The genes are TRBV5-1 and TRBJ2-5, with 11 positions matching TRBD2. CDR3 length equals 14 residues. V trimming: 4 bases; J trimming: 3 bases; junction bases outside the gene matches: 2. The germline V gene has CDR1 SGHRS and CDR2 YFSETQ. This CDR3 reads CASSRLAGKETQYF. DNA for the CDR3: TGCGCCAGCAGCCGACTAGCGGGGAAAGAGACCCAGTACTTC. The complete variable domain, with remaining parts taken from reference TRBV5-1 and TRBJ2-5, reads KAGVTQTPRYLIKTRGQQVTLSCSPISGHRSVSWYQQTPGQGLQFLFEYFSETQRNKGNFPGRFSGRQFSNSRSEMNVSTLELGDSALYLCASSRLAGKETQYFGPGTRLLVL.

This clonotype has ten or more counts. This chain links TRBV5-1 with TRBJ2-6; no definite D call. Germline-derived CDR1 and CDR2 are SGHRS and YFSETQ. The CDR3 is made up of 15 amino acids. Between the trimmed V and J ends, which lost 1 base and 2 bases, there was a span of 7 bases. This CDR3 is CASSLRIAGANVLTF. The CDR3 coding sequence is TGCGCCAGCAGCTTGAGGATTGCTGGGGCCAACGTCCTGACTTTC.

This clonotype has a handful of counts. The genes are TRBV7-2 and TRBJ2-2; 10 bases are shared with TRBD1. Trimming at V came to 1 base and at J to 4 bases, leaving 6 bases not matched to a gene. The CDR3 sequence is 17 residues long. From germline, CDR1 is SGHTA and CDR2 FQGNSA. The CDR3 DNA is TGTGCCAGCAGCTTAGAGGTCCGGACAGGGGGCACCGGGGAGCTGTTTTTT. This gives the protein CASSLEVRTGGTGELFF.